This TCR beta chain was identified during a study of vaccination and CD4 T cells after COVID-19. An Oncomine TCR Beta short-read assay was used to sequence the DNA from cultured CD4+ T cells. TCRdb reanalysed the PCR reads using MiXCR and keeps one entry per CDR3 protein. Found here are tens of thousands of distinct CDR3 sequences, 43% of them singletons; the top ten hold around 5%. Time point indicated: late sampling 161 to 241 days after vaccination in a few convalescent patients. Specified treatment: approximately nine-day PBMC culture with coronavirus spike peptide pools or control peptides (ViraFEST assay). PBMCs, plated at around 1.9 million per well, were grown in the presence of 9.5 to 10 IU/ml IL-2 and 10 ug/ml peptide pools. Concerning this clonotype: Antigen unknown.

Regarding the study as a whole: Analysis covered relatively few convalescent patients and lacked any early post-infection timepoints.

The CDR3 covers 14 residues. Germline loops: CDR1 MNHNS, CDR2 SASEGT. V was pared by 3 bases and J by 0 bases, with 9 bases between. The J gene is TRBJ2-7, the V gene TRBV6-1; D not certain. The material sequenced was CD4+ T cells from blood, cultured in vitro, taken about 7 months after SARS-CoV-2 vaccination. This receptor was obtained from a human donor who had recovered from COVID-19. The CDR3 coding sequence is TGTGCCAGCAGTGATCGATGGGGCTCCTACGAGCAGTACTTC. This encodes CASSDRWGSYEQYF.